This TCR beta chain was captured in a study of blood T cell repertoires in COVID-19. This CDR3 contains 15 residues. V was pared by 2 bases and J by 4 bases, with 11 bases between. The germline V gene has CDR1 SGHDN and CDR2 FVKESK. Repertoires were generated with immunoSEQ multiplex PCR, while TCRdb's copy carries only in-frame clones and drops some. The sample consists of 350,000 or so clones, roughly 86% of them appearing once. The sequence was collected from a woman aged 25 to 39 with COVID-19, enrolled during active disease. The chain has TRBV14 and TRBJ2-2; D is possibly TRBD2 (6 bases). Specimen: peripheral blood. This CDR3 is CASSQPAAGTGELFF. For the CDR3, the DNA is TGTGCCAGCAGCCAACCGGCAGCGGGCACCGGGGAGCTGTTTTTT.